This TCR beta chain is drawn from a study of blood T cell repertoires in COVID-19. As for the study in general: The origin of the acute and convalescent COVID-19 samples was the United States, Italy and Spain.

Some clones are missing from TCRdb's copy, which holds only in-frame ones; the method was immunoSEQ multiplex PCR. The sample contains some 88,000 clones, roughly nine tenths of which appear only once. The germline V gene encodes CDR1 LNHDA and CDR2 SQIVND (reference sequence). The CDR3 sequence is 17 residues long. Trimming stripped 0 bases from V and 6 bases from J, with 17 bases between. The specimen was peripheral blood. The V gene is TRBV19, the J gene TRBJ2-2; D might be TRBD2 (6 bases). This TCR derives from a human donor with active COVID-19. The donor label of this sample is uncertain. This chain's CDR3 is CASSIDSAGLVPGELFF. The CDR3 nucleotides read TGTGCCAGTAGTATAGACTCCGCGGGGCTAGTCCCCGGGGAGCTGTTTTTT.